Listed here are 3 T cell receptor beta chains from one sample, sequenced in a study of CD8+ T cells in alopecia areata. cDNA reverse transcribed from extracted RNA served as the sequencing template. Sequenced by immunoSEQ multiplex PCR; TCRdb stores in-frame clones only, minus some. The table has more than 130,000 clones, around four fifths seen once. Specified treatment: oral pan-JAK inhibitor, 5-10 mg twice daily. Source: CD8+ T cells sorted from blood, taken at week 4, from a patient treated with tofacitinib. The receptors stem from a human donor with alopecia areata.

V and J are TRBV7-9 and TRBJ2-5, with 7 bases aligning to TRBD2. Germline trimming cut 5 bases from V and 3 bases from J; bases unmatched to any gene: 6. Looked up from germline, CDR1 is SEHNR and CDR2 is FQNEAQ (reference sequence). CDR3 size: 14 residues. The chain's CDR3 is CASSAGGGEETQYF. The CDR3 bases are TGTGCCAGCAGCGCAGGCGGGGGAGAAGAGACCCAGTACTTC.

The rearrangement joins TRBV7-6 to TRBJ1-2; D remains unclear. Germline V lookup: CDR1 SGHVS, CDR2 FNYEAQ. The CDR3 sequence is 13 residues long. V lost 5 bases, J lost 7 bases, and 14 bases lay in between. In DNA, the CDR3 is TGTGCCAGCAGCCCCCCCCTCCCCTCTGGCTACACCTTC. Translation: CASSPPLPSGYTF.

This sequence joins TRBV15 and TRBJ2-7; 7 bases match TRBD2. Germline assignment: CDR1 LNHNV and CDR2 YYDKDF (reference sequence). This CDR3 spans 16 amino acids. Germline trimming cut 1 base from V and 5 bases from J; bases unmatched to any gene: 11. The CDR3 coding sequence is TGTGCCACCAGCAGAGGACTGGGGGGGAAAGGCAACGAGCAGTACTTC. It codes for CATSRGLGGKGNEQYF.